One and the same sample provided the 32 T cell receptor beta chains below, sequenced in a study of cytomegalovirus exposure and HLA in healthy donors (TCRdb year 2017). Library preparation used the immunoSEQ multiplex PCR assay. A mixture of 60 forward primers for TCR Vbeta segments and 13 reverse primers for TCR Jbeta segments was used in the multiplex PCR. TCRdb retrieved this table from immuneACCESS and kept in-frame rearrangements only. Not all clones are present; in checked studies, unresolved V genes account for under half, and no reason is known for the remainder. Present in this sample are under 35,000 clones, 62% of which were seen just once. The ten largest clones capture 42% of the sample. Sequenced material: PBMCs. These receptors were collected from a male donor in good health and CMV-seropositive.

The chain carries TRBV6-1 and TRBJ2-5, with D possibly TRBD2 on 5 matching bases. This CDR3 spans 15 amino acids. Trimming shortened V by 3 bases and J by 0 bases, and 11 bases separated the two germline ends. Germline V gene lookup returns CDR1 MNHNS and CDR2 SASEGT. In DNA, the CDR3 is TGTGCCAGCAGTGATCCGACGGACTACCAAGAGACCCAGTACTTC. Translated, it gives CASSDPTDYQETQYF.

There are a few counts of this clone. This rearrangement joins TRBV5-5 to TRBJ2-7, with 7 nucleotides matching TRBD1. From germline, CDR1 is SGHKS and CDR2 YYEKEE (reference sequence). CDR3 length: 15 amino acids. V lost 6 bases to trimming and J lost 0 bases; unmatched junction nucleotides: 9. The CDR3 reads CASTPPGQVSYEQYF. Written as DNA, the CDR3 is TGTGCCAGCACCCCTCCCGGACAGGTCTCCTACGAGCAGTACTTC.

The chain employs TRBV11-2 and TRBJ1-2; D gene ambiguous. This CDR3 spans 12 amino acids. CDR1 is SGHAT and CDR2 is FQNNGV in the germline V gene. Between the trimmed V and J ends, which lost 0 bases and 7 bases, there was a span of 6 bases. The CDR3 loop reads CASSLDGSGYTF. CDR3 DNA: TGTGCCAGCAGCTTAGATGGGAGTGGCTACACCTTC.

This CDR3 is CASSVGGSGTDTQYF. DNA for the CDR3: TGTGCCAGCAGTGTAGGCGGGAGCGGCACAGATACGCAGTATTTT. This rearrangement joins TRBV2 to TRBJ2-3; TRBD2 matches at 7 bases. The CDR3 has 15 residues. Germline assignment: CDR1 SNHLY and CDR2 FYNNEI. The ends lost 4 bases at V and 1 base at J; junction bases unmatched: 5.

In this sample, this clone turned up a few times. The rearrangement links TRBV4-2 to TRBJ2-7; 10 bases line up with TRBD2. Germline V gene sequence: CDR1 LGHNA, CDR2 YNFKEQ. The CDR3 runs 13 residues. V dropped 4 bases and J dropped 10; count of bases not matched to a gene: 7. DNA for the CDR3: TGTGCCAGCAGCCCCGGGACTAGCGAGAGTCAGTACTTC. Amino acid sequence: CASSPGTSESQYF.

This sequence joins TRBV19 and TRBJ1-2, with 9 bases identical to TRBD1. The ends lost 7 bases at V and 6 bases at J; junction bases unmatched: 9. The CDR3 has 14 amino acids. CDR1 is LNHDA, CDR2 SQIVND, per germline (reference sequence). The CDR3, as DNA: TGTGCCAGTAACACTTTACAGGGGGCGGATGGCTACACCTTC. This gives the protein CASNTLQGADGYTF.

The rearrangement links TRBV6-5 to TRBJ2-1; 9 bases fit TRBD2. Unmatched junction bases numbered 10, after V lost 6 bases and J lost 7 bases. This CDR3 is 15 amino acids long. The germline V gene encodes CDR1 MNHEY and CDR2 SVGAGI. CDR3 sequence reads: CASRPAGGGLNEQFF. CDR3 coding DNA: TGTGCCAGCAGACCAGCGGGGGGAGGGCTAAATGAGCAGTTCTTC.

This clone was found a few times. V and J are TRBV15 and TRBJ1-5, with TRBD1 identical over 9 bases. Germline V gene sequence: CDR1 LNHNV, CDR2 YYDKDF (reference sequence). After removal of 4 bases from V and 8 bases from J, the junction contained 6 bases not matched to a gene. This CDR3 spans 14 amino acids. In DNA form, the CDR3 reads TGTGCCACCAGCACCGGGACAGGGTTGGAGCCCCAGCATTTT. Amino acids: CATSTGTGLEPQHF.

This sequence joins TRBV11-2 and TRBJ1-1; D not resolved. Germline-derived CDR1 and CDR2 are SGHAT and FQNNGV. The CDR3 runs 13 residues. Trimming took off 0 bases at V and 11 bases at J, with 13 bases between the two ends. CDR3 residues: CASSLDMRRGAFF. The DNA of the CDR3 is TGTGCCAGCAGCTTAGATATGCGTAGAGGTGCTTTCTTT.

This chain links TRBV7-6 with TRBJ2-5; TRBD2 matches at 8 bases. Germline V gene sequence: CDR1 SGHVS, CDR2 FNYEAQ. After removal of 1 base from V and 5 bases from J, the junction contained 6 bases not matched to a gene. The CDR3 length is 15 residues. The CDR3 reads CASSLGPGGPETQYF. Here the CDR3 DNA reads TGTGCCAGCAGCTTAGGTCCGGGAGGGCCGGAGACCCAGTACTTC.

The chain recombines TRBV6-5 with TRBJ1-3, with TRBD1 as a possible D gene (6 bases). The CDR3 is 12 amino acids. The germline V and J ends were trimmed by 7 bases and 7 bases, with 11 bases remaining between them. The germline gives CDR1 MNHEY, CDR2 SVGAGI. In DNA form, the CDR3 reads TGTGCCAGCACAGGGGTTGGCAACACCATATATTTT. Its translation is CASTGVGNTIYF.

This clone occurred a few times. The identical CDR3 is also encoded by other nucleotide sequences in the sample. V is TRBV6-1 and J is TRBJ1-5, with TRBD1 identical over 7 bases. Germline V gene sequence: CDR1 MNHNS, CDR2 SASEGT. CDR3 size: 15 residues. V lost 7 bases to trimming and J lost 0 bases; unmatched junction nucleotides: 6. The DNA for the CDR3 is TGTGCCAGCACCTGGACAGGAGATAGCAATCAGCCCCAGCATTTT. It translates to CASTWTGDSNQPQHF.

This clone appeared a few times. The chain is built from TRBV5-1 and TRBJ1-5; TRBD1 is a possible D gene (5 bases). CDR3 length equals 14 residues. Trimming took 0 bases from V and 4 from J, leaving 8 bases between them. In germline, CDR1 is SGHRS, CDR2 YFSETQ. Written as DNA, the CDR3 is TGCGCCAGCAGCTTGGAGGGGCGAAATCAGCCCCAGCATTTT. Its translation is CASSLEGRNQPQHF.

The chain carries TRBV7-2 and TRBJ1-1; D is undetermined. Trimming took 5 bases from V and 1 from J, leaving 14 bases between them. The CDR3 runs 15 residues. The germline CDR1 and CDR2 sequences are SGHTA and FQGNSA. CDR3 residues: CASSPLPSQNTEAFF. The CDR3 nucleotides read TGTGCCAGCAGCCCCCTCCCAAGCCAGAACACTGAAGCTTTCTTT.

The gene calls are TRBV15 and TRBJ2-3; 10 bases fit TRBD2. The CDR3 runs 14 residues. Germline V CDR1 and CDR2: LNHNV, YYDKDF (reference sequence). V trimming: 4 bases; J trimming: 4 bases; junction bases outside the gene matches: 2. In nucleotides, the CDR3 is TGTGCCACCAGCACGGGACTAGCGTCAGATACGCAGTATTTT. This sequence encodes CATSTGLASDTQYF.

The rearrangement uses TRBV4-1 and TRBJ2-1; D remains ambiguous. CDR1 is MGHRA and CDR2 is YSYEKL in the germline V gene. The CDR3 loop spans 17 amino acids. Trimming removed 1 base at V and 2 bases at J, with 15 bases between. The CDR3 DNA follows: TGCGCCAGCAGCCAAGTGCCCCAGAGGTTTGCCTACAATGAGCAGTTCTTC. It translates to CASSQVPQRFAYNEQFF.

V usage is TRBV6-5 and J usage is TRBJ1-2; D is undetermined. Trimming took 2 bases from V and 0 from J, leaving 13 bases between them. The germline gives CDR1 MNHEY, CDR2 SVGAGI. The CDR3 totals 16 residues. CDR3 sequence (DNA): TGTGCCAGCAGTTACACTGCGATAACAGCTAACTATGGCTACACCTTC. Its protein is CASSYTAITANYGYTF.

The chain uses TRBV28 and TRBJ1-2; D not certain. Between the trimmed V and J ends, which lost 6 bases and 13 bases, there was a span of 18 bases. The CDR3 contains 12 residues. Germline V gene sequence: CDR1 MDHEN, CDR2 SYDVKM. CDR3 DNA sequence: TGTGCCAGCAGCCCCTCAGTATTCTGGAGCACCTTC. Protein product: CASSPSVFWSTF.

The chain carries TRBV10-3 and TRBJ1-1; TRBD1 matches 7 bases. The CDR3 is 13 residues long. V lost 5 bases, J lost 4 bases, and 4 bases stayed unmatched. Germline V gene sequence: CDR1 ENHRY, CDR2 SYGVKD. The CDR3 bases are TGTGCCATCAGTCAGGCAGGGGGCACTGAAGCTTTCTTT. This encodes CAISQAGGTEAFF.

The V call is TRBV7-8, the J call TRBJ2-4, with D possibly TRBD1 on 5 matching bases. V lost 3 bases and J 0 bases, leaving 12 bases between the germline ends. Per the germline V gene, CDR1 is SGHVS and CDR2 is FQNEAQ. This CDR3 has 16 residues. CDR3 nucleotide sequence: TGTGCCAGCAGCTTGGGGCAGGGAATAGCCAAAAACATTCAGTACTTC. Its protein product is CASSLGQGIAKNIQYF.

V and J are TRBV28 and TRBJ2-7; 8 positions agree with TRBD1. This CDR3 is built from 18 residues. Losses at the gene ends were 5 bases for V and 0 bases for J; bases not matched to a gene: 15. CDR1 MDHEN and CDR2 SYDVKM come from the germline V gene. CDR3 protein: CASSVPGQAFRHSYEQYF. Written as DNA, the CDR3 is TGTGCCAGCAGTGTACCGGGACAGGCCTTTCGTCACTCCTACGAGCAGTACTTC.

Here the CDR3 reads CASGAGGEWRDEQFF. The CDR3 DNA reads as TGTGCTAGTGGCGCCGGGGGGGAGTGGCGCGATGAGCAGTTCTTC. The chain combines TRBV12-5 with TRBJ2-1; TRBD2 matches at 8 bases. Germline lookup yields CDR1 LGHNT and CDR2 FRNRAP. With V trimmed by 6 bases and J by 8 bases, 12 bases remained unmatched. This CDR3 contains 15 residues. Full variable domain (outside the CDR3, taken from reference TRBV12-5 and TRBJ2-1): DARVTQTPRHKVTEMGQEVTMRCQPILGHNTVFWYRQTMMQGLELLAYFRNRAPLDDSGMPKDRFSAEMPDATLATLKIQPSEPRDSAVYFCASGAGGEWRDEQFFGPGTRLTVL.

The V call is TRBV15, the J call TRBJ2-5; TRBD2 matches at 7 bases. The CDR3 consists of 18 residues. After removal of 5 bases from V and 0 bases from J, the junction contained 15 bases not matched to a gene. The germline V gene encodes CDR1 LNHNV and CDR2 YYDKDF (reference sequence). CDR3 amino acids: CATSSQLAIRPNQETQYF. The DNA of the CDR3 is TGTGCCACCAGCTCACAACTAGCGATTAGGCCAAACCAAGAGACCCAGTACTTC.

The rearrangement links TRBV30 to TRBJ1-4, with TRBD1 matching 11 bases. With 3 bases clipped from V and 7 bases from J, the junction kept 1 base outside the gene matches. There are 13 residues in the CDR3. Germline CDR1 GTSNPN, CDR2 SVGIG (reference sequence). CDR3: CAWRGTGGEKLFF. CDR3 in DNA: TGTGCCTGGAGGGGGACAGGGGGTGAAAAACTGTTTTTT.

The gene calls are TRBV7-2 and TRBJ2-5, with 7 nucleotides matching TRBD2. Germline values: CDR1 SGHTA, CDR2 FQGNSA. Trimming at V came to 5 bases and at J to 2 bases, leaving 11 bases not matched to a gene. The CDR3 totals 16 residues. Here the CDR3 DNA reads TGTGCCAGCAGCCGAATTTGGGGGGGTACACAAGAGACCCAGTACTTC. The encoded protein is CASSRIWGGTQETQYF.

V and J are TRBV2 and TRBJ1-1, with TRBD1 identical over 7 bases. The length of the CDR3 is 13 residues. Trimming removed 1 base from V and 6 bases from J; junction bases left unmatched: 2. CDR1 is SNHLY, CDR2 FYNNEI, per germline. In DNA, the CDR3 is TGTGCCAGCAGTGAAGGGCAGGGGGCTGAAGCTTTCTTT. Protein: CASSEGQGAEAFF.

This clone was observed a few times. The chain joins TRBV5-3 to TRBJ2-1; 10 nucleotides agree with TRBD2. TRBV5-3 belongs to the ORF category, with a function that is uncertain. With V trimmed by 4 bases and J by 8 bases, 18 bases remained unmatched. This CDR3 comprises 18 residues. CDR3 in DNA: TGTGCCAGAAGCCCCCTGGGGAAGCGGGAGGGCCAGAAGGATGAGCAGTTCTTC. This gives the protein CARSPLGKREGQKDEQFF.

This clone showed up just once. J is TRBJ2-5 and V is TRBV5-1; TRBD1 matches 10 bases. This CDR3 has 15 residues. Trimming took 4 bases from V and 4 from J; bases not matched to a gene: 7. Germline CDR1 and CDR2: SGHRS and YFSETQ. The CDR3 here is CASSQGQGMLETQYF. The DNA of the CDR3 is TGCGCCAGCAGCCAGGGACAGGGGATGTTAGAGACCCAGTACTTC. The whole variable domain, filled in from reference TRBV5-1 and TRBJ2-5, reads KAGVTQTPRYLIKTRGQQVTLSCSPISGHRSVSWYQQTPGQGLQFLFEYFSETQRNKGNFPGRFSGRQFSNSRSEMNVSTLELGDSALYLCASSQGQGMLETQYFGPGTRLLVL.

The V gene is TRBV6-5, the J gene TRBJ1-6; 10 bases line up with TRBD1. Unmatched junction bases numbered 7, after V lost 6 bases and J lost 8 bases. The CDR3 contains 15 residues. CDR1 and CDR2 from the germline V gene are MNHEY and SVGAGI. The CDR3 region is CASRFTGTGDSPLHF. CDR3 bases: TGTGCCAGCAGGTTCACCGGGACAGGGGATTCACCCCTCCACTTT.

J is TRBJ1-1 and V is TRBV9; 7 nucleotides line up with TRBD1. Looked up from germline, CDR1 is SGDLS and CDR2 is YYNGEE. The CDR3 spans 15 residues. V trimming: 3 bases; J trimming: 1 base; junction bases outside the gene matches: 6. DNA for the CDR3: TGTGCCAGCAGCGGAGATACAGGGGCGAACACTGAAGCTTTCTTT. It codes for CASSGDTGANTEAFF. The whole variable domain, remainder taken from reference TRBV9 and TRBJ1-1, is DSGVTQTPKHLITATGQRVTLRCSPRSGDLSVYWYQQSLDQGLQFLIQYYNGEERAKGNILERFSAQQFPDLHSELNLSSLELGDSALYFCASSGDTGANTEAFFGQGTRLTVV.

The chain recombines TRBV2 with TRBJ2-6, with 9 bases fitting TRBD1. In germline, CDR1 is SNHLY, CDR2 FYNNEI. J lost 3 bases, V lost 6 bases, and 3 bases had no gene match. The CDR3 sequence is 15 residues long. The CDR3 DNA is TGTGCCAGCAGACAGGGGGCTGGTGGGGCCAACGTCCTGACTTTC. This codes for CASRQGAGGANVLTF.

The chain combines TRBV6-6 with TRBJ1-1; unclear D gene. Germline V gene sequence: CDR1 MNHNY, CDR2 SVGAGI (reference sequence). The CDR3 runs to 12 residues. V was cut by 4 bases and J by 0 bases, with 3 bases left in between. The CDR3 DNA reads TGTGCCAGCAGTTCGGTGAACACTGAAGCTTTCTTT. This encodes CASSSVNTEAFF.